The rows below give T cell receptor beta chains drawn from one sample of a study of blood T cells in healthy people across ages. In TCRdb, the 5' RACE reads were re-called with MiXCR into one record per CDR3 protein. This sample has roughly 1,500,000 distinct CDR3 sequences, with about 40% found just once. The sequenced sample consisted of blood. The receptor set was obtained from a woman under 30 in good health. CDR3s include the opening cysteine and the closing phenylalanine or tryptophan. Each record gives: clone size, J gene, V gene, D gene, CDR3 protein, CDR3 DNA. The D gene is left open where the match is weak. Where a row states a size, it is once, few, many or the class of an expanded clone; other rows omit it.

abundance: .
j_gene: TRBJ2-6
v_gene: TRBV20-1
d_gene: .
CDR3aa: CSASPGTGLTF
CDR3nt: TGCAGTGCTAGTCCCGGGACGGGATTGACTTTC

abundance: .
j_gene: TRBJ2-7
v_gene: TRBV10-2
d_gene: TRBD2
CDR3aa: CASSGRGGHAHEQYF
CDR3nt: TGCGCCAGCAGTGGAAGGGGAGGGCATGCCCACGAGCAGTACTTC

abundance: few
j_gene: TRBJ1-2
v_gene: TRBV7-8
d_gene: .
CDR3aa: CASSLPGSGYGYTF
CDR3nt: TGTGCCAGCAGCTTACCAGGGAGTGGCTATGGCTACACCTTC

abundance: few
j_gene: TRBJ1-6
v_gene: TRBV28
d_gene: TRBD1
CDR3aa: CASSLWGVKKGAWNSPLHF
CDR3nt: TGTGCCAGCAGTTTATGGGGAGTGAAGAAGGGGGCTTGGAATTCACCCCTCCACTTT

abundance: .
j_gene: TRBJ1-1
v_gene: TRBV4-1
d_gene: .
CDR3aa: CASNQPVGTEAFF
CDR3nt: TGCGCCAGCAACCAGCCAGTAGGGACTGAAGCTTTCTTT

abundance: .
j_gene: TRBJ1-6
v_gene: TRBV7-2
d_gene: .
CDR3aa: CASSPRGGEAYNSPLHF
CDR3nt: TGTGCCAGCAGCCCGCGGGGGGGCGAGGCCTATAATTCACCCCTCCACTTT

abundance: many
j_gene: TRBJ1-6
v_gene: TRBV12-3/TRBV12-4
d_gene: TRBD1
CDR3aa: CASSSSGTVNSPLHF
CDR3nt: TGTGCCAGCAGTTCCTCCGGGACAGTTAATTCACCCCTCCACTTT

abundance: .
j_gene: TRBJ1-5
v_gene: TRBV9
d_gene: .
CDR3aa: CASSSAGDDQPQHF
CDR3nt: TGTGCCAGCAGTAGCGCCGGGGATGATCAGCCCCAGCATTTT

abundance: many
j_gene: TRBJ2-3
v_gene: TRBV2
d_gene: .
CDR3aa: CASSVSQLPTDTQYF
CDR3nt: TGTGCCAGCAGTGTTTCTCAGCTACCCACAGATACGCAGTATTTT

abundance: .
j_gene: TRBJ2-1
v_gene: TRBV2
d_gene: TRBD2
CDR3aa: CASSEAWEAGVPYNEQFF
CDR3nt: TGTGCCAGCAGTGAAGCTTGGGAAGCGGGGGTCCCCTACAATGAGCAGTTCTTC

abundance: .
j_gene: TRBJ2-2
v_gene: TRBV6-1
d_gene: TRBD2
CDR3aa: CAGSWFERGPTGELFF
CDR3nt: TGTGCCGGCTCATGGTTCGAGCGGGGACCCACCGGGGAGCTGTTTTTT

abundance: few
j_gene: TRBJ1-2
v_gene: TRBV3-1
d_gene: TRBD1
CDR3aa: CASSARDRVYGYTF
CDR3nt: TGTGCCAGCAGCGCACGGGACAGGGTCTATGGCTACACCTTC

abundance: few
j_gene: TRBJ2-7
v_gene: TRBV29-1
d_gene: TRBD1
CDR3aa: CSGPGQGFGEQYF
CDR3nt: TGCAGCGGACCGGGACAGGGATTTGGCGAGCAGTACTTC

abundance: few
j_gene: TRBJ1-6
v_gene: TRBV27
d_gene: TRBD1
CDR3aa: CASARRQGGGDNSPLHF
CDR3nt: TGTGCCAGCGCCCGAAGACAGGGTGGAGGAGATAATTCACCCCTCCACTTT

abundance: .
j_gene: TRBJ2-1
v_gene: TRBV5-1
d_gene: TRBD2
CDR3aa: CASSFQLAGGRNEQFF
CDR3nt: TGCGCCAGCAGCTTCCAACTAGCGGGAGGTCGGAATGAGCAGTTCTTC

abundance: few
j_gene: TRBJ1-1
v_gene: TRBV7-2
d_gene: TRBD1
CDR3aa: CASSFPGQVNTEAFF
CDR3nt: TGTGCCAGCAGCTTCCCGGGACAGGTGAACACTGAAGCTTTCTTT

abundance: .
j_gene: TRBJ2-7
v_gene: TRBV10-3
d_gene: .
CDR3aa: CAISFTLGYEQYF
CDR3nt: TGTGCCATCAGTTTCACCTTGGGGTACGAGCAGTACTTC

abundance: few
j_gene: TRBJ1-4
v_gene: TRBV11-2
d_gene: .
CDR3aa: CASSSLWSGSNEKLFF
CDR3nt: TGTGCCAGCAGCAGCTTATGGTCAGGGTCTAATGAAAAACTGTTTTTT

abundance: .
j_gene: TRBJ1-2
v_gene: TRBV6-2/TRBV6-3
d_gene: TRBD1
CDR3aa: CASSTRQGGNYGYTF
CDR3nt: TGTGCCAGCAGTACTCGACAGGGGGGGAACTATGGCTACACCTTC

abundance: few
j_gene: TRBJ1-2
v_gene: TRBV20-1
d_gene: .
CDR3aa: CSASQTLEGLSYTF
CDR3nt: TGCAGTGCTTCACAGACTTTAGAGGGGTTGAGCTACACCTTC

abundance: .
j_gene: TRBJ2-6
v_gene: TRBV27
d_gene: .
CDR3aa: CASSLSYSGANVLTF
CDR3nt: TGTGCCAGCAGTTTATCCTATTCTGGGGCCAACGTCCTGACTTTC

abundance: few
j_gene: TRBJ2-3
v_gene: TRBV28
d_gene: .
CDR3aa: CASRLRATDTQYF
CDR3nt: TGTGCCAGCAGACTTCGGGCCACAGATACGCAGTATTTT

abundance: .
j_gene: TRBJ2-5
v_gene: TRBV20-1
d_gene: TRBD2
CDR3aa: CSAPWTSGGNFLQETQYF
CDR3nt: TGCAGTGCTCCCTGGACTAGCGGGGGAAACTTTCTACAAGAGACCCAGTACTTC

abundance: many
j_gene: TRBJ2-1
v_gene: TRBV7-3
d_gene: .
CDR3aa: CASSYVGGNEQFF
CDR3nt: TGTGCCAGCAGCTATGTCGGCGGGAATGAGCAGTTCTTC

abundance: .
j_gene: TRBJ2-3
v_gene: TRBV10-3
d_gene: TRBD1
CDR3aa: CAISGDRGGSTDTQYF
CDR3nt: TGTGCCATCAGTGGAGACAGGGGGGGCAGCACAGATACGCAGTATTTT

abundance: .
j_gene: TRBJ2-1
v_gene: TRBV5-6
d_gene: TRBD2
CDR3aa: CAGSLAIGGSSYNEQFF
CDR3nt: TGTGCCGGCAGCTTGGCCATCGGGGGGAGCTCCTACAATGAGCAGTTCTTC

abundance: few
j_gene: TRBJ2-3
v_gene: TRBV11-2
d_gene: TRBD2
CDR3aa: CASSLFASGSADTQYF
CDR3nt: TGTGCCAGCAGCTTATTCGCTAGCGGGAGTGCAGATACGCAGTATTTT

abundance: once
j_gene: TRBJ1-6
v_gene: TRBV5-5
d_gene: TRBD1
CDR3aa: CASSLAAGGSYNSPLHF
CDR3nt: TGTGCCAGCAGCTTGGCCGCAGGGGGCTCCTATAATTCACCCCTCCACTTT

abundance: many
j_gene: TRBJ2-5
v_gene: TRBV20-1
d_gene: .
CDR3aa: CSARWRETQYF
CDR3nt: TGCAGTGCTAGGTGGAGGGAGACCCAGTACTTC

abundance: .
j_gene: TRBJ2-7
v_gene: TRBV29-1
d_gene: .
CDR3aa: CSGQPYGTCEQYF
CDR3nt: TGCAGCGGTCAGCCGTACGGAACGTGCGAGCAGTACTTC

abundance: .
j_gene: TRBJ2-7
v_gene: TRBV2
d_gene: .
CDR3aa: CASSELRASYYEQYF
CDR3nt: TGTGCCAGCAGTGAATTACGGGCGAGTTATTACGAGCAGTACTTC

abundance: few
j_gene: TRBJ2-7
v_gene: TRBV6-1
d_gene: TRBD2
CDR3aa: CASSEARTSGTYEQYF
CDR3nt: TGTGCCAGCAGTGAAGCCCGGACTAGCGGTACCTACGAGCAGTACTTC

abundance: .
j_gene: TRBJ2-1
v_gene: TRBV5-1
d_gene: TRBD2
CDR3aa: CASSQGLVEQFF
CDR3nt: TGCGCCAGCAGCCAGGGACTAGTTGAGCAGTTCTTC

abundance: .
j_gene: TRBJ2-4
v_gene: TRBV4-1
d_gene: .
CDR3aa: CASSQVFPRAGGFGKNIQYF
CDR3nt: TGCGCCAGCAGCCAAGTCTTCCCCCGGGCAGGGGGGTTCGGCAAAAACATTCAGTACTTC

abundance: .
j_gene: TRBJ2-2
v_gene: TRBV19
d_gene: .
CDR3aa: CASSIGSNTGELFF
CDR3nt: TGTGCCAGTAGTATCGGCTCCAACACCGGGGAGCTGTTTTTT

abundance: .
j_gene: TRBJ1-4
v_gene: TRBV5-5
d_gene: .
CDR3aa: CASSLAPRATNEKLFF
CDR3nt: TGTGCCAGCAGCTTGGCCCCCAGGGCAACTAATGAAAAACTGTTTTTT

abundance: .
j_gene: TRBJ2-5
v_gene: TRBV3-1
d_gene: .
CDR3aa: CASSQDVGGAETQYF
CDR3nt: TGTGCCAGCAGCCAGGATGTGGGGGGGGCAGAGACCCAGTACTTC

abundance: .
j_gene: TRBJ2-3
v_gene: TRBV7-6
d_gene: TRBD2
CDR3aa: CASSLGVSGQPTDTQYF
CDR3nt: TGTGCCAGCAGCTTGGGGGTTAGCGGGCAGCCCACAGATACGCAGTATTTT

abundance: .
j_gene: TRBJ2-3
v_gene: TRBV20-1
d_gene: .
CDR3aa: CSARDPQYF
CDR3nt: TGCAGTGCTAGAGATCCCCAGTATTTT

abundance: .
j_gene: TRBJ2-7
v_gene: TRBV27
d_gene: .
CDR3aa: CASSLAGLQSYEQYF
CDR3nt: TGTGCCAGCAGTTTAGCAGGTTTACAGTCTTACGAGCAGTACTTC

abundance: once
j_gene: TRBJ2-7
v_gene: TRBV11-2
d_gene: .
CDR3aa: CASSLEPGVPFTYEQYF
CDR3nt: TGTGCCAGCAGCTTAGAACCCGGGGTACCCTTCACCTACGAGCAGTACTTC

abundance: .
j_gene: TRBJ2-7
v_gene: TRBV6-6
d_gene: TRBD1
CDR3aa: CATLGQGRTYEQYF
CDR3nt: TGTGCCACCCTCGGACAGGGTCGTACCTACGAGCAGTACTTC

abundance: few
j_gene: TRBJ1-6
v_gene: TRBV4-2
d_gene: .
CDR3aa: CASSQDFADSNSPLHF
CDR3nt: TGTGCCAGCAGCCAAGATTTCGCGGACAGTAATTCACCCCTCCACTTT

abundance: .
j_gene: TRBJ2-7
v_gene: TRBV12-3/TRBV12-4
d_gene: TRBD2
CDR3aa: CASSLGSGSHYEQYF
CDR3nt: TGTGCCAGCAGTTTAGGTAGCGGGAGTCACTACGAGCAGTACTTC

abundance: .
j_gene: TRBJ1-5
v_gene: TRBV6-6
d_gene: TRBD1
CDR3aa: CASSPTGTGRGNQPQHF
CDR3nt: TGTGCCAGCTCTCCAACCGGGACAGGGAGGGGCAATCAGCCCCAGCATTTT

abundance: once
j_gene: TRBJ2-5
v_gene: TRBV20-1
d_gene: TRBD2
CDR3aa: CSVTSGRTQETQYF
CDR3nt: TGCAGTGTGACTAGCGGGCGCACCCAAGAGACCCAGTACTTC

abundance: .
j_gene: TRBJ2-7
v_gene: TRBV5-1
d_gene: .
CDR3aa: CASSLDQPDEQYF
CDR3nt: TGCGCCAGCAGCTTGGACCAACCCGACGAGCAGTACTTC

abundance: .
j_gene: TRBJ2-7
v_gene: TRBV4-1
d_gene: TRBD2
CDR3aa: CASSQVASGDSYEQYF
CDR3nt: TGCGCCAGCAGCCAAGTGGCTAGCGGGGACTCCTACGAGCAGTACTTC

abundance: .
j_gene: TRBJ2-7
v_gene: TRBV7-9
d_gene: TRBD1
CDR3aa: CASSRRDRVLGAYEQYF
CDR3nt: TGTGCCAGCAGCCGCCGGGACAGGGTTTTGGGGGCCTACGAGCAGTACTTC

abundance: once
j_gene: TRBJ2-1
v_gene: TRBV19
d_gene: .
CDR3aa: CASTSNYEQFF
CDR3nt: TGTGCCAGTACTTCAAATTATGAGCAGTTCTTC

abundance: .
j_gene: TRBJ1-2
v_gene: TRBV12-3/TRBV12-4
d_gene: .
CDR3aa: CASSPDGTLCGYTF
CDR3nt: TGTGCCAGCAGTCCCGACGGGACCCTTTGTGGCTACACCTTC

abundance: .
j_gene: TRBJ2-5
v_gene: TRBV5-6
d_gene: TRBD1
CDR3aa: CASNRQGAETQYF
CDR3nt: TGTGCCAGCAATCGACAGGGGGCAGAGACCCAGTACTTC

abundance: few
j_gene: TRBJ1-1
v_gene: TRBV29-1
d_gene: .
CDR3aa: CSGRGLDTEAFF
CDR3nt: TGCAGCGGTAGGGGGTTGGACACTGAAGCTTTCTTT

abundance: .
j_gene: TRBJ2-5
v_gene: TRBV5-1
d_gene: .
CDR3aa: CASSLGPGGFNEQYF
CDR3nt: TGCGCCAGCAGCTTGGGCCCGGGCGGGTTCAATGAGCAGTACTTC

abundance: once
j_gene: TRBJ2-1
v_gene: TRBV2
d_gene: TRBD2
CDR3aa: CASSERGLAAYNEQFF
CDR3nt: TGTGCCAGCAGTGAAAGGGGACTAGCGGCATACAATGAGCAGTTCTTC

abundance: .
j_gene: TRBJ2-3
v_gene: TRBV20-1
d_gene: TRBD2
CDR3aa: CSAKRVAGGDTQYF
CDR3nt: TGCAGTGCCAAGAGGGTAGCGGGGGGGGATACGCAGTATTTT

abundance: once
j_gene: TRBJ2-3
v_gene: TRBV2
d_gene: .
CDR3aa: CASSEEGLDTQYF
CDR3nt: TGTGCCAGCAGTGAAGAAGGTTTAGATACGCAGTATTTT